The T cell receptor (beta chain) described here comes from a study of blood T cells in healthy people across ages. Germline V gene lookup returns CDR1 SEHNR and CDR2 FQNEAQ (reference sequence). The length of the CDR3 is 11 residues. In the case of this clonotype: One junction end disagrees with the germline gene, perhaps due to a read error.

Using a J-beta primer mix together with a sample-barcoded 5' primer, a second PCR was run for 7 to 11 cycles. TCRdb re-analysed the 5' RACE reads in MiXCR, keeping a single row per CDR3 protein. The sample lists about 800,000 distinct CDR3 sequences; roughly 25% were seen once. These same data were also listed under a study on T cells of mothers and their children.

The specimen was blood. This rearrangement joins TRBV7-9 to TRBJ2-5; D unresolved. This clonotype was sampled from a boy aged 5-17 years in good health. The CDR3 nucleotides are TGTGCCAGCAGCTCGTCAGACCTAGGGTTCTTC. It yields the protein CASSSSDLGFF.